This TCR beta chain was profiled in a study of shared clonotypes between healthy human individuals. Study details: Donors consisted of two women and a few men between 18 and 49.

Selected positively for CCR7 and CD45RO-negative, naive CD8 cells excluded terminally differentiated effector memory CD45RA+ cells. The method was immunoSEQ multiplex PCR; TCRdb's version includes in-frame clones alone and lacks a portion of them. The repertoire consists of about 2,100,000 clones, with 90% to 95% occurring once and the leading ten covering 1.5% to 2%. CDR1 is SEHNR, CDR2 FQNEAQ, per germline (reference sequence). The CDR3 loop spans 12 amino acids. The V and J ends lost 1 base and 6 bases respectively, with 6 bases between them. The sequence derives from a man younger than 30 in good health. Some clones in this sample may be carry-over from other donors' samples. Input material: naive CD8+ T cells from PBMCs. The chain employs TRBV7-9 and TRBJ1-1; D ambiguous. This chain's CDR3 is CASSLDVPEAFF. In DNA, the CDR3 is TGTGCCAGCAGCTTAGACGTGCCTGAAGCTTTCTTT.